The 7 T cell receptor beta chains below were found in one sample sequenced in a study of post-analysis software for immune sequencing data (dated by TCRdb to about 2015). Study-wide conclusions, independent of this receptor: Patients showed significantly higher frequencies than controls for about 5 TRBV segments, among them TRBV5-6, TRBV5-1 and TRBV20-1.

The receptor library was made with PCR. Sequencing instrument: Illumina HiSeq 2500. To reduce PCR and sequencing biases, unique molecular identifiers were incorporated into the TCR beta cDNA libraries. In-frame beta chains were kept once TCRdb had trimmed the public reads at Q25 with fastp and called clones with MiXCR. For every CDR3 protein sequence, its rows merge into one entry that carries the most common genes and DNA. In this sample the table shows roughly 800,000 distinct CDR3 sequences, roughly half of which occur a single time. The top ten clonotypes cover roughly 4.4% of the sample. These TCRs' antigens remain unknown. Sequencing was done on a sample of blood. All receptors come from a girl between 10 and 17 years old with multiple sclerosis.

This clonotype was counted many times. This chain links TRBV6-4 with TRBJ2-6, with 9 bases identical to TRBD2. Germline V gives CDR1 MRHNA, CDR2 SNTAGT. Trimming cost V 0 bases and J 0 bases; bases outside gene matches: 0. This CDR3 is built from 17 residues. The CDR3 reads CASSDSTSGSGANVLTF. In DNA, the CDR3 is TGTGCCAGCAGTGACTCGACTAGCGGCTCTGGGGCCAACGTCCTGACTTTC.

The CDR3 coding sequence is TGTGCCAGCAGCCAAGTACAAGGGGGCGCGGATACGCAGTATTTT. This translates into CASSQVQGGADTQYF. This sequence joins TRBV14 and TRBJ2-3; 7 bases line up with TRBD1. The CDR3 is 15 amino acids. CDR1 is SGHDN and CDR2 is FVKESK in the germline V gene. Unmatched junction bases numbered 7, after V lost 1 base and J lost 6 bases.

This clonotype was counted a few times. The chain couples TRBV7-8 to TRBJ2-5, with 8 positions matching TRBD2. This CDR3 contains 16 residues. From germline, CDR1 is SGHVS and CDR2 FQNEAQ. Trimming at V came to 5 bases and at J to 1 base, leaving 9 bases not matched to a gene. This chain's CDR3 is CASSPGLALLQETQYF. For the CDR3, the DNA is TGTGCCAGCAGCCCCGGACTAGCCCTCCTCCAAGAGACCCAGTACTTC.

In its sample, this clonotype was seen a few times. The chain has TRBV29-1 and TRBJ2-1; tentatively, D is TRBD2 (5 bases). This CDR3 is 14 amino acids long. Germline CDR1 is SQVTM and CDR2 is ANQGSEA. V was pared by 3 bases and J by 8 bases, with 17 bases between. DNA for the CDR3: TGCAGCGTTGAGAACCCGGGAACGGGGTATGAGCAGTTCTTC. Its translation: CSVENPGTGYEQFF.

This chain joins TRBV15 and TRBJ2-7; D unresolved. Germline CDR1 LNHNV, CDR2 YYDKDF (reference sequence). The ends were cut back, 3 bases at V and 0 bases at J, with 15 bases in the middle. This CDR3 comprises 16 residues. The CDR3 loop is CATSSRLQASSYEQYF. The CDR3 coding sequence is TGTGCCACCAGCAGCCGACTCCAGGCGTCCTCCTACGAGCAGTACTTC.

This clonotype came up once. V is TRBV5-6 and J is TRBJ2-3, with TRBD1 matching 7 bases. The germline V gene has CDR1 SGHDT and CDR2 YYEEEE. The CDR3 is made up of 15 amino acids. Germline trimming cut 4 bases from V and 5 bases from J; bases unmatched to any gene: 10. CDR3 nucleotide sequence: TGTGCCAGCAGCCCGGACAGGACCCGCGGAGATACGCAGTATTTT. This translates into CASSPDRTRGDTQYF.

This clonotype appeared a few times. The chain combines TRBV7-9 with TRBJ2-1; 8 nucleotides agree with TRBD2. Germline V gene data show CDR1 as SEHNR and CDR2 as FQNEAQ (reference sequence). The CDR3 runs to 15 residues. V was pared by 5 bases and J by 5 bases, with 8 bases of the junction left unmatched. Here the CDR3 reads CASSTRGGQDNEQFF. CDR3 DNA sequence: TGTGCCAGCAGCACTCGGGGGGGCCAGGACAATGAGCAGTTCTTC.